This TCR beta chain is from a study of T cell responses to AZD1222 COVID-19 vaccine. Trimming removed 4 bases at V and 4 bases at J, with 5 bases between. The CDR3 extends over 12 amino acids. Per germline, CDR1 SGDLS and CDR2 YYNGEE. The method was immunoSEQ multiplex PCR; TCRdb's version includes in-frame clones alone and lacks a portion of them. This table has 130,000 to 150,000 clones, 90% appearing once. The receptor was isolated from an adult in good health. This sample comprised peripheral blood, obtained on day 0 of AZD1222 vaccination. This chain links TRBV9 with TRBJ2-2; no firm D call. CDR3 region: CASSRVTGELFF. The DNA for the CDR3 is TGTGCCAGCAGCCGAGTCACCGGGGAGCTGTTTTTT.